The 14 T cell receptor beta chains reported below all come from one sample, sequenced in a study of blood T cell repertoires in COVID-19. Sequenced by immunoSEQ multiplex PCR; TCRdb stores in-frame clones only, minus some. The sample comprises about 81,000 clones, 88% of which are singletons, and more than 4.5% rests with the top ten. The sample comprised peripheral blood. The source is a woman older than 75 with acute or convalescent COVID-19.

The genes are TRBV7-9 and TRBJ2-7, with TRBD2 matching over 9 bases. Germline assignment: CDR1 SEHNR and CDR2 FQNEAQ (reference sequence). This CDR3 comprises 15 residues. V gave up 0 bases and J gave up 2 bases; unmatched junction bases: 2. The CDR3 nucleotides read TGTGCCAGCAGCTTAGCAGCGGGGGGCGCCTACGAGCAGTACTTC. This translates into CASSLAAGGAYEQYF.

V gene TRBV5-1 combines with J gene TRBJ2-1; D perhaps matches TRBD1 (5 bases). V lost 0 bases and J 4 bases, leaving 8 bases between the germline ends. The CDR3 is 14 residues long. Germline CDR1 SGHRS, CDR2 YFSETQ. The CDR3 spells CASSLETEYNEQFF. The CDR3 coding sequence is TGCGCCAGCAGCTTGGAGACAGAATACAATGAGCAGTTCTTC.

This clone has a handful of counts. This chain links TRBV5-6 with TRBJ1-1; D is uncertain. The V gene lost 3 bases and the J gene lost 3 bases, with 6 bases spanning the gap. In germline, CDR1 is SGHDT, CDR2 YYEEEE. This CDR3 is 12 amino acids long. The chain's CDR3 is CASSSGYTEAFF. CDR3 sequence (DNA): TGTGCCAGCAGCTCGGGGTACACTGAAGCTTTCTTT. Full variable domain (outside the CDR3, taken from reference TRBV5-6 and TRBJ1-1): DAGVTQSPTHLIKTRGQQVTLRCSPKSGHDTVSWYQQALGQGPQFIFQYYEEEERQRGNFPDRFSGHQFPNYSSELNVNALLLGDSALYLCASSSGYTEAFFGQGTRLTVV.

The chain joins TRBV5-1 to TRBJ2-1; 9 bases line up with TRBD2. The V and J ends lost 1 base and 5 bases, in that order; junction bases with no gene match: 4. The germline V gene has CDR1 SGHRS and CDR2 YFSETQ. The CDR3 spans 15 residues. In DNA form, the CDR3 reads TGCGCCAGCAGCTTGTTGGGGACTAGCAACAATGAGCAGTTCTTC. This gives the protein CASSLLGTSNNEQFF.

The chain uses TRBV5-1 and TRBJ2-1; TRBD2 agrees at 15 bases. After removal of 3 bases from V and 0 bases from J, the junction contained 10 bases not matched to a gene. The CDR3 runs to 20 residues. CDR1 is SGHRS, CDR2 YFSETQ, per germline. This chain's CDR3 is CASSYTGTSGGSRSYNEQFF. CDR3 nucleotides: TGCGCCAGCAGCTACACCGGGACTAGCGGGGGGTCCCGCTCCTACAATGAGCAGTTCTTC.

For the CDR3, the DNA is TGTGCCTGGAGTGTAAAGAGTAACTATGGCTACACCTTC. Encoded protein: CAWSVKSNYGYTF. V gene TRBV30 combines with J gene TRBJ1-2; D unresolved. The CDR3 length is 13 residues. Germline V gene lookup returns CDR1 GTSNPN and CDR2 SVGIG (reference sequence). Trimming stripped 0 bases from V and 1 base from J, with 6 bases between.

This chain joins TRBV5-4 and TRBJ2-7; D is possibly TRBD2 (5 bases). Germline V lookup: CDR1 SGHNT, CDR2 YYREEE (reference sequence). This CDR3 has 15 residues. With 1 base removed from V and 5 bases from J, the gap between germline ends came to 16 bases. The CDR3 nucleotides read TGTGCCAGCAGCTTGTCCCCGCAGGAGGATGACGAGCAGTACTTC. This sequence encodes CASSLSPQEDDEQYF.

V gene TRBV18 combines with J gene TRBJ1-6, with TRBD1 as a possible D gene (6 bases). The CDR3 spans 18 residues. Between the trimmed V and J ends, which lost 4 bases and 5 bases, there was a span of 21 bases. Germline CDR1 KGHSH, CDR2 LQKENI. The CDR3 region is CASSLFGQSKGHNSPLHF. CDR3 coding DNA: TGTGCCAGCTCACTTTTCGGACAGTCCAAGGGGCATAATTCACCCCTCCACTTT.

This clone appeared a single time. Written as DNA, the CDR3 is TGTGCCAGCAGCCCGACTAGCGGGAGGGCCGGGTCGGCTGGGGCCAACGTCCTGACTTTC. Protein: CASSPTSGRAGSAGANVLTF. The gene calls are TRBV3-1 (or the pseudogene TRBV3-2) and TRBJ2-6; 14 bases map to TRBD2. J lost 2 bases, V lost 4 bases, and 10 bases had no gene match. Germline-derived CDR1 and CDR2 are LGHDT and YNNKEL (reference sequence). The CDR3 is made up of 20 amino acids.

This chain links TRBV29-1 with TRBJ2-7; a weak D match, TRBD2 (7 bases). CDR1 SQVTM and CDR2 ANQGSEA come from the germline V gene. There are 14 residues in the CDR3. With 7 bases removed from V and 5 bases from J, the gap between germline ends came to 21 bases. The CDR3 bases are TGCAGCGCCTCTAGGGGGGGGCCGGGGGACGAGCAGTACTTC. This gives the protein CSASRGGPGDEQYF.

The gene calls are TRBV19 and TRBJ1-5; tentatively, D is TRBD1 (5 bases). The V end lost 5 bases, the J end lost 3 bases, and 14 bases lay between the germline ends. The CDR3 contains 15 residues. Germline-derived CDR1 and CDR2 are LNHDA and SQIVND (reference sequence). The CDR3 bases are TGTGCCAGTAGTCCCGGGGGAGGGCCCAATCAGCCCCAGCATTTT. As protein: CASSPGGGPNQPQHF.

The chain combines TRBV7-9 with TRBJ1-3; no reliable D call. Trimming left V 11 bases short and J 2 bases short, with 13 bases between. Germline lookup yields CDR1 SEHNR and CDR2 FQNEAQ (reference sequence). The CDR3 runs to 13 residues. CDR3 nucleotide sequence: TGTGCCCAAGACGACACGGCTGGAAACACCATATATTTT. Translation gives CAQDDTAGNTIYF.

The rearrangement joins TRBV19 to TRBJ1-1, with D maybe TRBD1 (5 bases). CDR3 length equals 13 residues. Looked up from germline, CDR1 is LNHDA and CDR2 is SQIVND (reference sequence). Trimming cost V 11 bases and J 2 bases, with 15 bases left between them. DNA for the CDR3: TGTGCCTCCAATGGTAGGGGAAACACTGAAGCTTTCTTT. Its protein product is CASNGRGNTEAFF.

The genes are TRBV30 and TRBJ1-4; no reliable D call. Germline assignment: CDR1 GTSNPN and CDR2 SVGIG (reference sequence). The V and J ends lost 3 bases and 8 bases respectively, with 10 bases between them. This CDR3 is built from 12 residues. The DNA for the CDR3 is TGTGCCTGGAGCACCCGGGGAGAAAAACTGTTTTTT. Amino acids: CAWSTRGEKLFF.